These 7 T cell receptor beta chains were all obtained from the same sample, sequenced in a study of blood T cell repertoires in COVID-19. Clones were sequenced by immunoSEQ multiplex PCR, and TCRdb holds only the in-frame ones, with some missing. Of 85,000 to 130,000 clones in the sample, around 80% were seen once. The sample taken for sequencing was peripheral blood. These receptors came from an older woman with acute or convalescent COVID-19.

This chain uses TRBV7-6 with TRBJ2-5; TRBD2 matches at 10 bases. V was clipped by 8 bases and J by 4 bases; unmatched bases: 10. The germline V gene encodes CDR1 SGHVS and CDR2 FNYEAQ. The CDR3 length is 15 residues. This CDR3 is CASSSGGVYAETQYF. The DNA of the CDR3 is TGTGCCAGCTCTAGCGGGGGCGTATATGCAGAGACCCAGTACTTC.

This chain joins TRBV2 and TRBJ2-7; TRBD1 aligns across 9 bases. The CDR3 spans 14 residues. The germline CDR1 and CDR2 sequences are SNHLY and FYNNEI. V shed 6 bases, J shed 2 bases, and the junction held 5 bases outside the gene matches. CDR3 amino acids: CASRRQGGPYEQYF. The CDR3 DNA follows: TGTGCCAGCAGAAGACAGGGGGGACCCTACGAGCAGTACTTC.

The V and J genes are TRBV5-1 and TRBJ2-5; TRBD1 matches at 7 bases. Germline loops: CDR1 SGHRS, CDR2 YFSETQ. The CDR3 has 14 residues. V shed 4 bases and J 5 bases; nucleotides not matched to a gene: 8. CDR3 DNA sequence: TGCGCCAGCAGCCTCGGACAGGTGAAGGAGACCCAGTACTTC. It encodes CASSLGQVKETQYF.

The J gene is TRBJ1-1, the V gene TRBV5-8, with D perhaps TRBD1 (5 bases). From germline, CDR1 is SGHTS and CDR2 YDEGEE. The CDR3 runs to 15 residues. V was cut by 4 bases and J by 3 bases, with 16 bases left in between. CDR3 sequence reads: CASSSPRDGDTEAFF. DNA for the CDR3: TGTGCCAGCAGCAGCCCCAGGGATGGCGACACTGAAGCTTTCTTT. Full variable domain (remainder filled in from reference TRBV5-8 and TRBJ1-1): EAGVTQSPTHLIKTRGQQATLRCSPISGHTSVYWYQQALGLGLQFLLWYDEGEERNRGNFPPRFSGRQFPNYSSELNVNALELEDSALYLCASSSPRDGDTEAFFGQGTRLTVV.

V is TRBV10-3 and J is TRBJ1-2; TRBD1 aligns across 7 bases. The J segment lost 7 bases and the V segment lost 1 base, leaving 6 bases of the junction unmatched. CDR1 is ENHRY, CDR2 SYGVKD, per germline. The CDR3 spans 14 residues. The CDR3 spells CAISEFGGGGGYTF. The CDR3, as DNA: TGTGCCATCAGTGAGTTTGGAGGGGGCGGTGGCTACACCTTC.

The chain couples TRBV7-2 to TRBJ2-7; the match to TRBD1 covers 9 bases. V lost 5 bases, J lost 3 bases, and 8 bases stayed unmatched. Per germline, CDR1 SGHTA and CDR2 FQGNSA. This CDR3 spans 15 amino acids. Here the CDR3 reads CASSPTGGNNYEQYF. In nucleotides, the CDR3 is TGTGCCAGCAGCCCGACAGGGGGTAATAACTACGAGCAGTACTTC.

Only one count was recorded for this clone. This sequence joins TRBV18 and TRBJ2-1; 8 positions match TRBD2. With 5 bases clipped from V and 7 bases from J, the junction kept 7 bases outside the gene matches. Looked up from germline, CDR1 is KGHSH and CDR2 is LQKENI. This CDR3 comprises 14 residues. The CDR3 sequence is CASSAGPGGNEQFF. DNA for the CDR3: TGTGCCAGCTCAGCGGGCCCGGGGGGGAATGAGCAGTTCTTC. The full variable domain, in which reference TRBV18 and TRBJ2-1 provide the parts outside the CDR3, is NAGVMQNPRHLVRRRGQEARLRCSPMKGHSHVYWYRQLPEEGLKFMVYLQKENIIDESGMPKERFSAEFPKEGPSILRIQQVVRGDSAAYFCASSAGPGGNEQFFGPGTRLTVL.